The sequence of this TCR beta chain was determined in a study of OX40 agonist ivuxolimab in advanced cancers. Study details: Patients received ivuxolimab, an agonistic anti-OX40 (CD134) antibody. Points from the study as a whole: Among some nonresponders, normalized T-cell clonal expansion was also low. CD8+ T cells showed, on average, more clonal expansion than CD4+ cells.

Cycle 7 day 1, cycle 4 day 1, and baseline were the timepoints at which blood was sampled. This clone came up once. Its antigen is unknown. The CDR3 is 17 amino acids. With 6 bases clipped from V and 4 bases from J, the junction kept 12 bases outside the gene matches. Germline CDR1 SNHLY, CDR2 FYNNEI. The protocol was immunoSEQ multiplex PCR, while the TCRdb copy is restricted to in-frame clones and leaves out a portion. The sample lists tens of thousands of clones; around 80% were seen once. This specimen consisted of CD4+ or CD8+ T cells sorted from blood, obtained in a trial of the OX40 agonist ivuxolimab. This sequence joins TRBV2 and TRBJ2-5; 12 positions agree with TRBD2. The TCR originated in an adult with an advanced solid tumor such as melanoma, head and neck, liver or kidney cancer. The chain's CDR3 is CASSFAGTSGRIETQYF. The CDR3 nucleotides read TGTGCCAGCAGCTTTGCCGGGACTAGCGGGCGGATAGAGACCCAGTACTTC. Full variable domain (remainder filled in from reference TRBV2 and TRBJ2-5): EPEVTQTPSHQVTQMGQEVILRCVPISNHLYFYWYRQILGQKVEFLVSFYNNEISEKSEIFDDQFSVERPDGSNFTLKIRSTKLEDSAMYFCASSFAGTSGRIETQYFGPGTRLLVL.